This is a list of T cell receptor beta chains from one sample in a study of PD-L1 blockade in urothelial cancer. Method: immunoSEQ multiplex PCR; TCRdb's copy keeps in-frame clones and lacks some. The table has under 90,000 clones, around nine tenths seen once. Specimen: PBMCs, collected around atezolizumab (anti-PD-L1) treatment. Receptor source: a man between 60 and 75 years old with urothelial cancer. The CDR3 runs from the conserved cysteine through the conserved F or W. A D gene is named only where the DNA matches it firmly. Some rows mark clone size as missing; the rest say once, few, many or name a class of expanded clone.

abundance: once
d_gene: TRBD1
v_gene: TRBV7-8
j_gene: TRBJ2-7
CDR3aa: CASSSGTALSRQYF
CDR3nt: TGTGCCAGCAGCTCAGGGACAGCCCTTTCCCGACAGTACTTC

abundance: .
d_gene: TRBD2
v_gene: TRBV2
j_gene: TRBJ2-5
CDR3aa: CASSDMVAGGGTQYF
CDR3nt: TGTGCCAGCAGTGATATGGTAGCGGGGGGTGGGACCCAGTACTTC

abundance: .
d_gene: TRBD1
v_gene: TRBV6-5
j_gene: TRBJ2-2
CDR3aa: CASSYSGQGDTGELFF
CDR3nt: TGTGCCAGCAGTTACTCCGGACAGGGCGACACCGGGGAGCTGTTTTTT

abundance: .
d_gene: TRBD1
v_gene: TRBV5-6
j_gene: TRBJ2-4
CDR3aa: CASSPWTGAGNIQYF
CDR3nt: TGTGCCAGCAGCCCTTGGACAGGGGCCGGGAACATTCAGTACTTC

abundance: .
d_gene: TRBD1
v_gene: TRBV2
j_gene: TRBJ1-2
CDR3aa: CASSADDRGRSNYGYTF
CDR3nt: TGTGCCAGCAGCGCAGATGACAGGGGGCGATCGAACTATGGCTACACCTTC

abundance: .
d_gene: TRBD1
v_gene: TRBV9
j_gene: TRBJ1-5
CDR3aa: CASTSGQNQPQHF
CDR3nt: TGTGCCAGCACCTCGGGACAGAATCAGCCCCAGCATTTT

abundance: .
d_gene: .
v_gene: TRBV7-8
j_gene: TRBJ2-1
CDR3aa: CASSLDGSEQFF
CDR3nt: TGTGCCAGCAGCTTAGACGGGAGTGAGCAGTTCTTC

abundance: .
d_gene: .
v_gene: TRBV4-1
j_gene: TRBJ2-2
CDR3aa: CASSLQDPARTGELFF
CDR3nt: TGCGCCAGCAGCCTACAGGACCCAGCAAGGACCGGGGAGCTGTTTTTT

abundance: .
d_gene: TRBD1
v_gene: TRBV19
j_gene: TRBJ1-2
CDR3aa: CASSEQGYGYTF
CDR3nt: TGTGCCAGTAGCGAACAGGGGTATGGCTACACCTTC

abundance: once
d_gene: TRBD1
v_gene: TRBV7-9
j_gene: TRBJ2-7
CDR3aa: CASRSSDRGDLEQYF
CDR3nt: TGTGCCAGCAGATCTTCGGACAGGGGGGATTTGGAGCAGTACTTC